This T cell receptor (beta chain) was identified in a study of cytotoxic CD8 clonotypes in ibrutinib-treated CLL. Turning to the study itself: Response samples followed a median 12 months of treatment, range 6 to 36.

General study results and limits: Exceeding age-matched healthy donors, baseline clonality also tracked the counts of circulating CD8+ T cells.

V lost 3 bases, J lost 7 bases, and 15 bases lay in between. Germline V gives CDR1 MNHEY, CDR2 SMNVEV (reference sequence). The length of the CDR3 is 14 residues. TCRdb's table, derived via immunoSEQ multiplex PCR, lists solely in-frame clones and lacks some. Seen here are about 140,000 clones, roughly 90% observed once, and the top ten hold approximately 11%. Cryopreserved PBMCs were the source of around 2 micrograms of genomic DNA, which went to TCR beta libraries. Notes on this clone: Its antigen is unidentified.

The sequence was collected from a human donor with chronic lymphocytic leukemia. The source material was PBMCs, sampled after 12 months of ibrutinib treatment. The chain employs TRBV27 and TRBJ1-2, with D perhaps TRBD1 (5 bases). The CDR3 spells CASSFGREGGGYTF. Written as DNA, the CDR3 is TGTGCCAGCAGTTTCGGCAGGGAGGGTGGTGGCTACACCTTC.